A single sample gave rise to the 21 T cell receptor beta chains below, sequenced in a study of blood T cell repertoires in COVID-19. Using immunoSEQ multiplex PCR, the repertoire was profiled, and TCRdb retains in-frame clones only, with some absent. The sample includes hundreds of thousands of clones, roughly nine tenths of them seen just once. Sequencing was carried out using PBMCs or T cells enriched from blood (not recorded which). The source is a man between 60 and 75 years old who had recovered from COVID-19.

J is TRBJ2-1 and V is TRBV7-9; tentative D call: TRBD2 (6 bases). The V end lost 5 bases, the J end lost 7 bases, and 18 bases lay between the germline ends. CDR1 SEHNR and CDR2 FQNEAQ come from the germline V gene (reference sequence). CDR3 length: 15 amino acids. CDR3 sequence: CASSAASVRINEQFF. DNA of the CDR3: TGTGCCAGCAGCGCCGCTAGCGTAAGGATAAATGAGCAGTTCTTC.

This rearrangement joins TRBV7-8 to TRBJ2-3, with 9 bases aligning to TRBD2. After removal of 3 bases from V and 3 bases from J, the junction contained 7 bases not matched to a gene. CDR1 is SGHVS and CDR2 is FQNEAQ in the germline V gene. The CDR3 has 16 residues. In DNA, the CDR3 is TGTGCCAGCAGCTTGGCTAGCGGGATCCTTACAGATACGCAGTATTTT. Its protein product is CASSLASGILTDTQYF.

The chain carries TRBV7-2 and TRBJ1-1; 8 bases match TRBD1. Trimming removed 5 bases from V and 5 bases from J; junction bases left unmatched: 7. Germline V gives CDR1 SGHTA, CDR2 FQGNSA. CDR3 size: 14 residues. The CDR3 is CASSALQGVTEAFF. The CDR3 bases are TGTGCCAGCAGCGCATTACAGGGGGTTACTGAAGCTTTCTTT.

This clone was counted a few times. This chain joins TRBV6-5 and TRBJ1-4; no clear D gene. The germline V gene encodes CDR1 MNHEY and CDR2 SVGAGI. This CDR3 spans 13 amino acids. V gave up 11 bases and J gave up 8 bases, with 18 bases separating them. The CDR3 DNA reads TGTGCCGCCTCTGCGGGGTTGTGGGAAAAACTGTTTTTT. Translating gives CAASAGLWEKLFF.

On this clone: Other nucleotide sequences from this sample produce the same CDR3. J is TRBJ2-3 and V is TRBV18; D unclear. The CDR3 runs to 13 residues. Trimming stripped 3 bases from V and 4 bases from J, with 8 bases between. Germline loops: CDR1 KGHSH, CDR2 LQKENI. CDR3 protein: CASSPPSADTQYF. DNA for the CDR3: TGTGCCAGCTCACCCCCGAGCGCAGATACGCAGTATTTT.

The chain joins TRBV28 to TRBJ2-3, with D possibly being TRBD2 (5 bases). V lost 6 bases and J lost 4, with 11 bases in between. Per the germline V gene, CDR1 is MDHEN and CDR2 is SYDVKM. This CDR3 has 13 amino acids. CDR3 loop: CASRVTGSDTQYF. DNA of the CDR3: TGTGCCAGCAGGGTGACGGGATCAGATACGCAGTATTTT. Complete variable domain (other parts from reference TRBV28 and TRBJ2-3): DVKVTQSSRYLVKRTGEKVFLECVQDMDHENMFWYRQDPGLGLRLIYFSYDVKMKEKGDIPEGYSVSREKKERFSLILESASTNQTSMYLCASRVTGSDTQYFGPGTRLTVL.

V usage is TRBV11-1 and J usage is TRBJ2-7, with D possibly matching TRBD1 (5 bases). Trimming left V 5 bases short and J 1 base short, with 9 bases between. Germline CDR1 SGHAT, CDR2 FQDESV (reference sequence). The CDR3 consists of 13 residues. CDR3 bases: TGTGCCAGCAGCCGGACACGGTCCTACGAGCAGTACTTC. Its translation: CASSRTRSYEQYF. Using reference TRBV11-1 and TRBJ2-7 for the parts outside the CDR3, the full variable domain is EAEVAQSPRYKITEKSQAVAFWCDPISGHATLYWYRQILGQGPELLVQFQDESVVDDSQLPKDRFSAERLKGVDSTLKIQPAELGDSAMYLCASSRTRSYEQYFGPGTRLTVT.

This rearrangement joins TRBV7-9 to TRBJ1-4; 8 nucleotides align to TRBD1. The CDR3 contains 15 residues. Germline V lookup: CDR1 SEHNR, CDR2 FQNEAQ (reference sequence). V gave up 2 bases and J gave up 7 bases; unmatched junction bases: 6. The CDR3 loop is CASSLFQGAGEKLFF. The CDR3 DNA is TGTGCCAGCAGCTTATTTCAGGGGGCGGGTGAAAAACTGTTTTTT.

This clone occurred a few times. V gene TRBV7-2 combines with J gene TRBJ1-6; 8 bases agree with TRBD1. This CDR3 has 15 amino acids. From germline, CDR1 is SGHTA and CDR2 FQGNSA. After removal of 5 bases from V and 7 bases from J, the junction contained 7 bases not matched to a gene. The CDR3 loop is CASSPWTGQNSPLHF. CDR3 bases: TGTGCCAGCAGCCCCTGGACAGGGCAGAATTCACCCCTCCACTTT.

This clone was observed a few times. V usage is TRBV19 and J usage is TRBJ1-1; tentatively, D is TRBD1 (6 bases). The CDR3 is 15 amino acids. CDR1 LNHDA and CDR2 SQIVND come from the germline V gene (reference sequence). Trimming took off 6 bases at V and 2 bases at J, with 16 bases between the two ends. The CDR3 nucleotides are TGTGCCAGTAGCCGGCCCCGGACAGCAAACACTGAAGCTTTCTTT. Translation: CASSRPRTANTEAFF.

The V gene is TRBV7-2, the J gene TRBJ2-5, with TRBD1 matching over 8 bases. The CDR3 runs 15 residues. V shed 3 bases, J shed 5 bases, and the junction held 8 bases outside the gene matches. In germline, CDR1 is SGHTA, CDR2 FQGNSA. The DNA for the CDR3 is TGTGCCAGCAGCTTCGACAGGGGTATAGAGGAGACCCAGTACTTC. As protein: CASSFDRGIEETQYF. Supplemented by reference TRBV7-2 and TRBJ2-5, the full variable domain reads GAGVSQSPSNKVTEKGKDVELRCDPISGHTALYWYRQSLGQGLEFLIYFQGNSAPDKSGLPSDRFSAERTGGSVSTLTIQRTQQEDSAVYLCASSFDRGIEETQYFGPGTRLLVL.

The V gene is TRBV6-5, the J gene TRBJ2-3; the match to TRBD1 covers 9 bases. The CDR3 sequence is 16 residues long. Germline lookup yields CDR1 MNHEY and CDR2 SVGAGI. Trimming removed 0 bases from V and 4 bases from J; junction bases left unmatched: 5. In DNA, the CDR3 is TGTGCCAGCAGTTACTCGGCCGACAGGGGGGCAGATACGCAGTATTTT. This gives the protein CASSYSADRGADTQYF.

The chain employs TRBV18 and TRBJ2-1; possibly TRBD2 for D (5 bases). This CDR3 is built from 14 residues. V was cut by 3 bases and J by 10 bases, with 16 bases left in between. Germline assignment: CDR1 KGHSH and CDR2 LQKENI. The CDR3 DNA is TGTGCCAGCTCACCTGAGTTCGGAAGGAGGGAGCAGTTCTTC. This codes for CASSPEFGRREQFF.

The V call is TRBV7-9, the J call TRBJ2-3, with TRBD2 matching over 9 bases. This CDR3 comprises 16 residues. With 5 bases clipped from V and 1 base from J, the junction kept 7 bases outside the gene matches. The germline V gene encodes CDR1 SEHNR and CDR2 FQNEAQ (reference sequence). The CDR3 DNA follows: TGTGCCAGCAGCCCCTGGTTAGCGGGAGGCACAGATACGCAGTATTTT. This encodes CASSPWLAGGTDTQYF.

This chain joins TRBV5-1 and TRBJ2-7, with 9 nucleotides matching TRBD2. The CDR3 contains 15 residues. From germline, CDR1 is SGHRS and CDR2 YFSETQ. V lost 5 bases, J lost 5 bases, and 11 bases stayed unmatched. The CDR3 sequence is CASRPGTSFANEQYF. In DNA, the CDR3 is TGCGCCAGCAGGCCCGGGACTAGCTTCGCCAACGAGCAGTACTTC.

For this clone: The sample has other DNA sequences that encode this CDR3 too. This chain joins TRBV7-2 and TRBJ1-2; D uncertain. There are 14 residues in the CDR3. The V end lost 1 base, the J end lost 2 bases, and 8 bases lay between the germline ends. The V gene's germline CDR1 is SGHTA and CDR2 FQGNSA. CDR3 residues: CASSLGTENYGYTF. Written as DNA, the CDR3 is TGTGCCAGCAGCTTAGGTACAGAGAACTATGGCTACACCTTC.

The chain uses TRBV29-1 and TRBJ1-1, with TRBD1 identical over 10 bases. This CDR3 is 15 amino acids long. CDR1 SQVTM and CDR2 ANQGSEA come from the germline V gene. Losses at the gene ends were 5 bases for V and 0 bases for J; bases not matched to a gene: 6. The CDR3 nucleotides are TGCAGCGTTCACAAGACAGGGGGCGTGAACACTGAAGCTTTCTTT. Translated, it gives CSVHKTGGVNTEAFF.

The V and J genes are TRBV24-1 and TRBJ1-1; TRBD1 matches at 7 bases. There are 14 residues in the CDR3. Germline-derived CDR1 and CDR2 are KGHDR and SFDVKD. With V trimmed by 3 bases and J by 7 bases, 7 bases remained unmatched. The CDR3 loop reads CATSDPGQGVEAFF. The CDR3 coding sequence is TGTGCCACCAGTGATCCTGGGCAGGGGGTTGAAGCTTTCTTT.

The chain combines TRBV6-5 with TRBJ1-1; 8 nucleotides agree with TRBD1. The V gene end was trimmed by 7 bases and the J gene end by 0 bases; junction bases not matched to a gene: 4. This CDR3 contains 14 residues. Germline loops: CDR1 MNHEY, CDR2 SVGAGI. The CDR3 region is CASISRGLNTEAFF. The CDR3 region has the DNA TGTGCCAGCATTAGCAGGGGGCTGAACACTGAAGCTTTCTTT.

With respect to this clone: Other DNA sequences from this sample encode an identical CDR3 as well. For the CDR3, the DNA is TGTGCCACCAGTGACTGGGGGGGCTCCTACAATGAGCAGTTCTTC. Translating gives CATSDWGGSYNEQFF. The chain links TRBV24-1 to TRBJ2-1; TRBD2 agrees at 7 bases. J gave up 0 bases and V 4 bases, and 2 bases lay outside the gene matches. The CDR3 has 15 residues. The germline CDR1 and CDR2 sequences are KGHDR and SFDVKD.

The chain couples TRBV5-1 to TRBJ2-7, with TRBD2 identical over 8 bases. Germline V gene lookup returns CDR1 SGHRS and CDR2 YFSETQ. The CDR3 has 13 residues. The junction had 9 bases not matched to a gene; V was cut back by 5 bases and J by 8 bases. CDR3 amino acids: CASSPVGGGKQYF. The CDR3 coding sequence is TGCGCCAGCAGTCCCGTCGGGGGGGGAAAGCAGTACTTC.